The 29 T cell receptor beta chains below were found in one sample sequenced in a study of human T cells and chemical hapten exposure. As to time point: healthy volunteer bleed at 2 weeks. The authors extracted total RNA from unfractionated whole blood. Via MiXCR, TCRdb re-called the RACE reads, giving one row per CDR3 protein. The sample carries about 47,000 distinct CDR3 sequences, less than 4.5% recorded once. Input material: whole blood. These receptors all come from a human donor in good health. Some clones in this sample may be carry-over from other donors' samples.

A few counts support this clonotype. This chain connects TRBV5-1 to TRBJ2-1; D perhaps matches TRBD1 (5 bases). The ends were cut back, 0 bases at V and 10 bases at J, with 5 bases in the middle. Germline CDR1 is SGHRS and CDR2 is YFSETQ. CDR3 length equals 11 residues. CDR3 amino acids: CASSLGQEQFF. The CDR3 region has the DNA TGCGCCAGCAGCTTGGGACAGGAGCAGTTCTTC.

This clonotype occurred many times. This chain uses TRBV7-9 with TRBJ1-3; D possibly corresponds to TRBD1 (5 bases). Trimming shortened V by 0 bases and J by 4 bases, and 13 bases separated the two germline ends. In germline, CDR1 is SEHNR, CDR2 FQNEAQ (reference sequence). The CDR3 consists of 16 residues. CDR3 sequence: CASSLARGEVGNTIYF. CDR3 nucleotides: TGTGCCAGCAGCTTAGCGAGGGGTGAAGTCGGAAACACCATATATTTT.

The chain has TRBV5-1 and TRBJ2-5; weak D call: TRBD2 (5 bases). The germline gives CDR1 SGHRS, CDR2 YFSETQ. The CDR3 runs 13 residues. Deletions cut 0 bases from V and 5 bases from J, with 8 bases between. The CDR3 DNA is TGCGCCAGCAGCTTGGGTCAGCGGGAGACCCAGTACTTC. It codes for CASSLGQRETQYF.

The table lists this clonotype with many counts. The V gene is TRBV21-1, the J gene TRBJ2-3. TRBV21-1 is a known pseudogene. The CDR3 is made up of 10 amino acids. CDR3 bases: TGTGCCAACCACACAGATACGCAGTATTTT. As protein: CANHTDTQYF.

This clonotype turned up a few times. The gene calls are TRBV10-2 and TRBJ1-5; D is unresolved. The V gene's germline CDR1 is WSHSY and CDR2 SAAADI. This CDR3 contains 13 residues. V was shortened by 8 bases and J by 6 bases, with 14 bases between the two germline ends. CDR3 in amino acids: CASGPTWGQPQHF. CDR3 DNA: TGCGCCAGCGGGCCCACTTGGGGTCAGCCCCAGCATTTT.

In its sample, this clonotype was seen many times. The rearrangement links TRBV28 to TRBJ1-2; D is unresolved. V was cut by 4 bases and J by 4 bases, with 7 bases left in between. The CDR3 runs to 12 residues. CDR1 and CDR2 from the germline V gene are MDHEN and SYDVKM. The CDR3 sequence is CASSWEIYGYTF. The CDR3 DNA reads as TGTGCCAGCAGTTGGGAGATCTATGGCTACACCTTC.

This clonotype was picked up a small number of times. The chain couples TRBV5-1 to TRBJ2-3; perhaps TRBD2 as D (6 bases). CDR3 length equals 15 residues. The ends were cut back, 6 bases at V and 3 bases at J, with 17 bases in the middle. CDR1 is SGHRS, CDR2 YFSETQ, per germline. The chain's CDR3 is CASTQNGGETDTQYF. CDR3 DNA: TGCGCCAGCACCCAAAATGGCGGGGAGACAGATACGCAGTATTTT.

The V and J genes are TRBV28 and TRBJ2-1; D not certain. This CDR3 contains 13 residues. V was cut by 6 bases and J by 10 bases, with 16 bases left in between. CDR1 is MDHEN, CDR2 SYDVKM, per germline. In DNA, the CDR3 is TGTGCCAGCAGGGAGACTGTTAGCCGAGAGCAGTTCTTC. It encodes CASRETVSREQFF.

This clonotype appeared many times. The chain joins TRBV28 to TRBJ2-7; TRBD2 matches at 9 bases. The CDR3 is 15 amino acids. Germline-derived CDR1 and CDR2 are MDHEN and SYDVKM. Trimming removed 6 bases from V and 7 bases from J; junction bases left unmatched: 13. CDR3: CASSLFTSGSEEQYF. CDR3 bases: TGTGCCAGCAGCCTATTTACTAGCGGGTCGGAGGAGCAGTACTTC.

This clonotype was found many times. This chain links TRBV12-3 or TRBV12-4 with TRBJ1-3; no definite D call. Trimming took 5 bases from V and 4 from J, leaving 12 bases between them. The CDR3 is 14 residues long. This CDR3 reads CASSPKELGNTIYF. The CDR3 DNA sequence: TGTGCCAGCAGTCCCAAGGAGTTGGGAAACACCATATATTTT.

In its sample, this clonotype was seen many times. The V call is TRBV5-4, the J call TRBJ2-7; D is undetermined. Per the germline V gene, CDR1 is SGHNT and CDR2 is YYREEE (reference sequence). The V gene lost 0 bases and the J gene lost 2 bases, with 9 bases spanning the gap. The CDR3 length is 14 residues. CDR3 bases: TGTGCCAGCAGCTTGGAGATTTCCACCTACGAGCAGTACTTC. Encoded protein: CASSLEISTYEQYF.

This clonotype was counted many times. The gene calls are TRBV12-3 or TRBV12-4 and TRBJ1-2; D uncertain. V shed 6 bases and J shed 8 bases, with 19 bases lying between them. The CDR3 length is 14 residues. The CDR3: CASSLGRSLWGYTF. CDR3 nucleotide sequence: TGTGCCAGCAGCCTTGGACGGTCCCTATGGGGCTACACCTTC.

This clonotype was seen many times. The chain couples TRBV5-4 to TRBJ1-1, with 8 positions matching TRBD1. Germline loops: CDR1 SGHNT, CDR2 YYREEE (reference sequence). V lost 3 bases, J lost 10 bases, and 8 bases stayed unmatched. The CDR3 is made up of 13 amino acids. The CDR3: CASSSGQAYGAFF. The CDR3 nucleotides are TGTGCCAGCAGCTCGGGACAGGCTTATGGAGCTTTCTTT. Supplemented by reference TRBV5-4 and TRBJ1-1, the full variable domain reads ETGVTQSPTHLIKTRGQQVTLRCSSQSGHNTVSWYQQALGQGPQFIFQYYREEENGRGNFPPRFSGLQFPNYSSELNVNALELDDSALYLCASSSGQAYGAFFGQGTRLTVV.

This clonotype was seen many times. V is TRBV6-6 and J is TRBJ1-4; 7 bases are shared with TRBD1. Germline trimming cut 7 bases from V and 8 bases from J; bases unmatched to any gene: 13. CDR3 length equals 15 residues. Per the germline V gene, CDR1 is MNHNY and CDR2 is SVGAGI (reference sequence). The CDR3 DNA reads as TGTGCCAGCAACTCTCTTTCAGGGGGATTAGAAAAACTGTTTTTT. This codes for CASNSLSGGLEKLFF.

This clonotype was counted many times. V usage is TRBV28 and J usage is TRBJ2-7; 9 bases are a match to TRBD2. The V and J ends lost 3 bases and 2 bases, in that order; junction bases with no gene match: 5. This CDR3 has 15 amino acids. Germline values: CDR1 MDHEN, CDR2 SYDVKM. CDR3 sequence reads: CASSFNLAGPYEQYF. The CDR3 DNA follows: TGTGCCAGCAGTTTCAACCTAGCGGGGCCCTACGAGCAGTACTTC.

The chain couples TRBV14 to TRBJ2-1; TRBD2 matches at 13 bases. The CDR3 runs 16 residues. From germline, CDR1 is SGHDN and CDR2 FVKESK. The trim removed 5 bases at V and 4 bases at J, leaving 5 bases unmatched. The CDR3 DNA is TGTGCCAGCAGCTGGCCGGGACTAGCGGGGTACAATGAGCAGTTCTTC. Its translation is CASSWPGLAGYNEQFF.

This clonotype was seen many times. The chain combines TRBV7-2 with TRBJ2-4; D is perhaps TRBD1 or TRBD2 (5 bases each). The CDR3 has 18 residues. With 4 bases removed from V and 8 bases from J, the gap between germline ends came to 27 bases. Germline V lookup: CDR1 SGHTA, CDR2 FQGNSA. This CDR3 is CASSSKLGTHFFRDIQYF. The CDR3 DNA reads as TGTGCCAGCAGCTCTAAACTCGGGACCCATTTTTTCCGAGACATTCAGTACTTC.

This clonotype was picked up a small number of times. The junction shows a germline mismatch at one end, possibly a read error. The chain uses TRBV19 and TRBJ2-7; the match to TRBD2 covers 10 bases. Germline V gene sequence: CDR1 LNHDA, CDR2 SQIVND (reference sequence). The CDR3 has 13 amino acids. Here the CDR3 reads CASSTAGTSERYF. The CDR3 nucleotides read TGTGCCAGTAGTACCGCCGGGACTAGCGAGCGGTACTTC.

This clonotype came up many times. This chain uses TRBV19 with TRBJ2-1, with 7 bases aligning to TRBD2. The length of the CDR3 is 15 residues. CDR1 is LNHDA and CDR2 is SQIVND in the germline V gene (reference sequence). V gave up 7 bases and J gave up 3 bases; unmatched junction bases: 9. CDR3 residues: CASNSWEGSYNEQFF. The CDR3 DNA reads TGTGCCAGTAATTCCTGGGAGGGTAGCTACAATGAGCAGTTCTTC.

The table lists this clonotype with many counts. The J gene is TRBJ2-1, the V gene TRBV11-2; D gene ambiguous. The CDR3 loop spans 15 amino acids. Trimming took 0 bases from V and 7 from J, leaving 13 bases between them. Germline loops: CDR1 SGHAT, CDR2 FQNNGV. CDR3 sequence: CASSLERSRGNEQFF. Here the CDR3 DNA reads TGTGCCAGCAGCTTAGAACGCAGTCGAGGTAATGAGCAGTTCTTC.

This clonotype was counted many times. The chain carries TRBV28 and TRBJ1-4; tentatively, D is TRBD1 (5 bases). V lost 8 bases, J lost 3 bases, and 10 bases lay in between. This CDR3 has 13 amino acids. Germline V gene sequence: CDR1 MDHEN, CDR2 SYDVKM. CDR3 region: CASEGIANEKLFF. In nucleotides, the CDR3 is TGTGCCAGCGAGGGGATAGCTAATGAAAAACTGTTTTTT.

This clonotype was counted ten times or more. This chain links TRBV20-1 with TRBJ2-3, with D hard to call. This CDR3 has 13 amino acids. Trimming shortened V by 0 bases and J by 0 bases, and 4 bases separated the two germline ends. Germline V gives CDR1 DFQATT, CDR2 SNEGSKA (reference sequence). The CDR3, as DNA: TGCAGTGCTAGAGATTACAGCACAGATACGCAGTATTTT. It encodes CSARDYSTDTQYF.

This clonotype has a handful of counts. This chain uses TRBV7-9 with TRBJ1-2; weak D call: TRBD1 (5 bases). The CDR3 is 16 amino acids. V gave up 5 bases and J gave up 4 bases, with 20 bases separating them. Germline assignment: CDR1 SEHNR and CDR2 FQNEAQ (reference sequence). The CDR3 loop reads CASSLPGPGGGYGYTF. DNA of the CDR3: TGTGCCAGCAGCCTGCCCGGACCCGGGGGGGGCTATGGCTACACCTTC.

This clonotype was observed at least ten times. The chain has TRBV29-1 and TRBJ2-7; D unclear. Germline V CDR1 and CDR2: SQVTM, ANQGSEA. V was pared by 7 bases and J by 7 bases, with 23 bases between. This CDR3 spans 14 amino acids. The DNA for the CDR3 is TGCAGCGCTGGGGTCGGCCATGAGGCTCTTGAGCAGTACTTC. Protein product: CSAGVGHEALEQYF.

Many counts were recorded for this clonotype. The chain couples TRBV6-5 to TRBJ1-2, with D perhaps matching TRBD1 (5 bases). This CDR3 is built from 17 residues. The V gene's germline CDR1 is MNHEY and CDR2 SVGAGI. The V and J ends lost 4 bases and 4 bases respectively, with 22 bases between them. CDR3 protein: CASSSLRVAGNPYGYTF. The CDR3 DNA sequence: TGTGCCAGCAGTTCCCTCAGGGTGGCGGGAAACCCCTATGGCTACACCTTC.

The chain recombines TRBV6-5 with TRBJ2-6, with 11 bases identical to TRBD1. Germline assignment: CDR1 MNHEY and CDR2 SVGAGI. The CDR3 covers 16 residues. V lost 8 bases, J lost 0 bases, and 3 bases stayed unmatched. CDR3 coding DNA: TGTGCCAGCCGGGACAGGGGGGGCTCTGGGGCCAACGTCCTGACTTTC. Translation gives CASRDRGGSGANVLTF.

This clonotype was counted many times. The CDR3 loop is CASSSLSGVDEQYF. CDR3 nucleotide sequence: TGTGCCAGCAGTTCCCTGTCCGGGGTCGACGAGCAGTACTTC. V usage is TRBV28 and J usage is TRBJ2-7, with D possibly being TRBD2 (5 bases). V was cut by 4 bases and J by 5 bases, with 15 bases left in between. This CDR3 has 14 amino acids. Germline V gene sequence: CDR1 MDHEN, CDR2 SYDVKM.

In its sample, this clonotype was seen many times. The genes are TRBV20-1 and TRBJ1-5, with 10 nucleotides matching TRBD1. The germline gives CDR1 DFQATT, CDR2 SNEGSKA (reference sequence). This CDR3 region has 19 residues. Trimming removed 7 bases from V and 2 bases from J; junction bases left unmatched: 20. The CDR3 region has the DNA TGCAGTGTTGAAGCGTTTGGGACAGGGGATCTTCATCGCAATCAGCCCCAGCATTTT. Protein product: CSVEAFGTGDLHRNQPQHF.

The genes are TRBV18 and TRBJ2-7; 10 bases map to TRBD2. V dropped 2 bases and J dropped 5; count of bases not matched to a gene: 6. The CDR3 length is 15 residues. Germline CDR1 reads KGHSH; CDR2 reads LQKENI. The CDR3 protein is CASSPSGRAINEQYF. CDR3 sequence (DNA): TGTGCCAGCTCACCAAGCGGGAGGGCCATCAACGAGCAGTACTTC.